This T cell receptor beta chain was obtained from a study of identical twins (dated by TCRdb to about 2016). Regarding the study in general: To test whether fetal clonotypes persist, this study deep-sequenced TCR alpha and beta repertoires from monozygotic twins, from unrelated adults of various ages, and from cord blood. To rule out contamination, replicate twin experiments were performed at different times with different library preparation protocols.

The table lists this clonotype with many counts. Its antigen is currently not known. It has no much larger one-base neighbor in the sample; base qualities were not kept. Broader findings and caveats from the paper: A weaker excess of twin sharing was found in beta out-of-frame sequences because the signal-to-noise ratio was lowered by fewer shared sequences. Invariant T cells such as MAIT and iNKT could partly confound zero-insertion analyses, though diverse VJ usage argued against this for most clonotypes. Out-of-frame TCR alpha sharing in monozygotic twins was systematically underestimated by recombination models, whereas sharing between unrelated individuals was in agreement with the recombination models. Abundant cord blood beta clonotypes carried fewer insertions; young adult naive repertoires showed a weaker similar trend, while memory repertoires showed none. Conclusions relied on cross-sectional statistical analysis, since the same donors could not be followed over many years. Out-of-frame TCR alpha sequences shared between twins showed an excess of low generation-probability sequences compared with coincidental sharing between unrelated individuals.

The method was 5' RACE. TCRdb names Illumina HiSeq 2000 as the instrument used. Template switching introduced a universal primer binding site; the final cDNA contained a unique molecular identifier, enabling accurate counting of TCR cDNA molecules. Specific primers in the conserved constant-segment region were used to synthesize first-strand cDNA for TCR alpha and beta chains. To control for contamination, each cDNA library was double barcoded with a SMART-Mk sample barcode plus Illumina barcodes. TruSeq adapter sequences, together with Illumina sample barcodes, were added in two successive PCR steps. The Illumina HiSeq platform was used with custom primers to sequence TCR alpha and beta cDNA libraries. As for the authors' bioinformatics: Unique molecular identifiers were extracted from raw reads with MiGEC, and CDR3 positions were determined with MiXCR. For each individual, recombination models were inferred using an EM algorithm with the repgenHMM and IGoR tools. The tcR package in R was used for shared clonotype analysis, with sharing normalized by the product of cloneset sizes. To study raw recombination free of thymic and clonal selection effects, out-of-frame nonproductive sequences were analyzed. TCRdb reran the public reads through fastp at Q25 and MiXCR, keeping productive beta chains. Every entry covers one CDR3 protein and lists the most common genes and DNA from its rows. The V and J calls shown here were made by TCRdb, not taken from the authors' results. Counted in this sample were around 250,000 distinct CDR3 sequences; roughly 12% of them appeared once. About 4.1% of the sample is taken by the ten largest.

Measured from the cysteine to the phenylalanine, the CDR3 is 14 residues long. The entry retains the CDR3 DNA only, 42 bases that are in frame from base 1. The junction shows trimming of 6 bases on V and 0 bases on J, plus 6 bases between the germline ends. CDR1 and CDR2 were assigned from the germline V gene as MDHEN and SYDVKM. Only healthy Caucasian donors were included. Three pairs of female monozygotic twins, all aged about 18 to 30 years, were included in the twin cohort. Using Miltenyi CD45RO+ enrichment and human naive T-cell isolation kits, memory (CD45RO+) and naive T cells were isolated from PBMC. The same specimen was also included in a second study, on yellow fever vaccine responses in identical twins. The second study reports: The authors reported that the T cell response to vaccination in identical twins appeared partly convergent and partly personalized. The study precisely tracked vaccine-responding T cell clones in identical twins.

The sample comprised memory (CD45RO+) T cells sorted from blood. What this sample's cell subset or site label stands for: CD45RO+ enriched T cells. The chain is made from TRBV28 and TRBJ2-6, with the D segment identity uncertain. The TCR originated in a woman aged 18 to 35 in good health. The CDR3 has the sequence CASSPFSGANVLTF. The DNA sequence is TGTGCCAGCAGCCCCTTCTCTGGGGCCAACGTCCTGACTTTC. The variable domain in full, with residues beyond the CDR3 obtained from the reference TRBV28 and TRBJ2-6 genes, is DVKVTQSSRYLVKRTGEKVFLECVQDMDHENMFWYRQDPGLGLRLIYFSYDVKMKEKGDIPEGYSVSREKKERFSLILESASTNQTSMYLCASSPFSGANVLTFGAGSRLTVL.